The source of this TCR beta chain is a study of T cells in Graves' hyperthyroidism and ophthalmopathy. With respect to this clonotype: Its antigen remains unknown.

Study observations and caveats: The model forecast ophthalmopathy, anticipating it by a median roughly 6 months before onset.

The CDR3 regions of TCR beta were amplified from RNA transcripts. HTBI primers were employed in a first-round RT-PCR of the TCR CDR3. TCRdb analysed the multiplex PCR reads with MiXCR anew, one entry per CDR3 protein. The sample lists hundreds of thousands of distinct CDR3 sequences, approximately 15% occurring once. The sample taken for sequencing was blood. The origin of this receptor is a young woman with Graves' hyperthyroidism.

In DNA form, the CDR3 reads TGTGCCAGCAGCAGATGGACTAGCGGGAGGGTAGGAGAGACCCAGTACTTC. Translating it yields CASSRWTSGRVGETQYF. The V and J genes are TRBV7-9 and TRBJ2-5; 15 positions match TRBD2. Germline trimming cut 5 bases from V and 4 bases from J; bases unmatched to any gene: 8. Per the germline V gene, CDR1 is SEHNR and CDR2 is FQNEAQ (reference sequence). This CDR3 region has 17 residues. The variable domain in full, with the rest retrieved from reference TRBV7-9 and TRBJ2-5, is DTGVSQNPRHKITKRGQNVTFRCDPISEHNRLYWYRQTLGQGPEFLTYFQNEAQLEKSRLLSDRFSAERPKGSFSTLEIQRTEQGDSAMYLCASSRWTSGRVGETQYFGPGTRLLVL.